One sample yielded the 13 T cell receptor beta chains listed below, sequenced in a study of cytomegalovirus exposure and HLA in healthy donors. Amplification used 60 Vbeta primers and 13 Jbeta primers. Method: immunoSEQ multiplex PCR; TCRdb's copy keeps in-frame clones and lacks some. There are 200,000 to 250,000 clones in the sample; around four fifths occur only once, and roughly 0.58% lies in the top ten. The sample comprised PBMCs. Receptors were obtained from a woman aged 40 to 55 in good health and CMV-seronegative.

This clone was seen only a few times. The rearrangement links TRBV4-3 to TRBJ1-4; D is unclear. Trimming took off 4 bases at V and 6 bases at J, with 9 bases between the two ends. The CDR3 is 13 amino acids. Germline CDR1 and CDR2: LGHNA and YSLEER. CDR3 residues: CASSPGDDEKLFF. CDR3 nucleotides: TGCGCCAGCAGCCCGGGAGACGATGAAAAACTGTTTTTT.

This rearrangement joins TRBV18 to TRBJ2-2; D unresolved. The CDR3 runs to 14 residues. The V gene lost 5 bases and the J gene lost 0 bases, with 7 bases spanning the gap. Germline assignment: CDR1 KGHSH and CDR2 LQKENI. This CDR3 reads CASSSGSNTGELFF. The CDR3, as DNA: TGTGCCAGCTCATCAGGTTCGAACACCGGGGAGCTGTTTTTT.

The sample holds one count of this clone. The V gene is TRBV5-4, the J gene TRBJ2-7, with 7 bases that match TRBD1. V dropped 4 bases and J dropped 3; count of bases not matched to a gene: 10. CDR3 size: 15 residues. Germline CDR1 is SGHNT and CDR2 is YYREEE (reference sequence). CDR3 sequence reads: CASSHPGTEVYEQYF. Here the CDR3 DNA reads TGTGCCAGCAGCCACCCCGGGACAGAAGTCTACGAGCAGTACTTC.

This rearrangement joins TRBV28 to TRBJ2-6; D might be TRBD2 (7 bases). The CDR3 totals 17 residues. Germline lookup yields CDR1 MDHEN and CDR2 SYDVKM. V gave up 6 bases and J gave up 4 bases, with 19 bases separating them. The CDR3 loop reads CASRGGPGKPGANVLTF. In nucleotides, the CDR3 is TGTGCCAGCAGGGGGGGGCCCGGTAAGCCCGGGGCCAACGTCCTGACTTTC.

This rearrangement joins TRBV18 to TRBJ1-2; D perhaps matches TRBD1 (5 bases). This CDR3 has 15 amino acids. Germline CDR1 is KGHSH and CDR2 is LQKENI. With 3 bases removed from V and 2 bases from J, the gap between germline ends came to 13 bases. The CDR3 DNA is TGTGCCAGCTCACCCTTAAAGGGGATAAACTATGGCTACACCTTC. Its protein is CASSPLKGINYGYTF.

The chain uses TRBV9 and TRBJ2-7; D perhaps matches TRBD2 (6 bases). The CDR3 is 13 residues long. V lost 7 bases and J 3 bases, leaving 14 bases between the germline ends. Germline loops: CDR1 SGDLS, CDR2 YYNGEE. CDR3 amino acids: CASVSGDHYEQYF. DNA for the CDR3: TGTGCCAGCGTTTCGGGGGACCACTACGAGCAGTACTTC.

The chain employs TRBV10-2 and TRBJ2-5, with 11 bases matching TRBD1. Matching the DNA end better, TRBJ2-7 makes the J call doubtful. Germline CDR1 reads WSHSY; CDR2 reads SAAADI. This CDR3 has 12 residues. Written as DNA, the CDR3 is TGCGCCAGCGGACAGGGGGCCCACGAGCAGTACTTC. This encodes CASGQGAHEQYF.

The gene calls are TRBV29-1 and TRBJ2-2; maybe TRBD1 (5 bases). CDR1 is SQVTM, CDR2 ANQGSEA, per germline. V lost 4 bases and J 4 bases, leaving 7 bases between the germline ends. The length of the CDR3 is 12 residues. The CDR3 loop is CSVGQPTGELFF. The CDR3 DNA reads TGCAGCGTTGGACAGCCCACCGGGGAGCTGTTTTTT.

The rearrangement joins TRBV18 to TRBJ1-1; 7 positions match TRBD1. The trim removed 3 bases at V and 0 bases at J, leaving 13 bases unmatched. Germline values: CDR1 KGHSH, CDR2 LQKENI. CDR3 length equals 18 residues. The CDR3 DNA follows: TGTGCCAGCTCACCGCGGGCCCGACAGGGAACTATGAACACTGAAGCTTTCTTT. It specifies CASSPRARQGTMNTEAFF.

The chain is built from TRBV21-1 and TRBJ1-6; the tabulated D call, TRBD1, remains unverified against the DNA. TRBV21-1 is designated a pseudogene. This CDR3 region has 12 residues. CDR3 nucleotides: TGTGCCAGCAGCAAGCAGGATTCACCCCTCCACTTT. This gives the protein CASSKQDSPLHF.

The CDR3 bases are TGTGCCAGCAGCTTAGCAGGGGGCGCGACGACTAATGAAAAACTGTTTTTT. Translated, it gives CASSLAGGATTNEKLFF. This chain joins TRBV7-2 and TRBJ1-4; 7 bases line up with TRBD1. Germline values: CDR1 SGHTA, CDR2 FQGNSA. With V trimmed by 0 bases and J by 2 bases, 6 bases remained unmatched. This CDR3 region has 17 residues.

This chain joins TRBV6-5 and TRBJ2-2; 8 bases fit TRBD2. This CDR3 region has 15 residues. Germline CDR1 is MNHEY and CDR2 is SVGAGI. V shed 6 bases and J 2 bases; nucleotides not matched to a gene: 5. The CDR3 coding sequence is TGTGCCAGCAGCCAAACTAGCGGTAACACCGGGGAGCTGTTTTTT. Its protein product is CASSQTSGNTGELFF.

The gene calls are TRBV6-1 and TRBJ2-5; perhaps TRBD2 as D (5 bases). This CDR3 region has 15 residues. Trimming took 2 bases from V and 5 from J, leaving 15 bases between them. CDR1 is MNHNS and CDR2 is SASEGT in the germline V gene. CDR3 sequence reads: CASSESYGPGETQYF. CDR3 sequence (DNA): TGTGCCAGCAGTGAAAGTTACGGGCCGGGGGAGACCCAGTACTTC.